This T cell receptor beta chain was retrieved from a study of blood T cell dynamics during melanoma immunotherapy. TCRdb's table, derived via immunoSEQ multiplex PCR, lists solely in-frame clones and lacks some. The table has more than 10,000 clones, about four fifths seen once. For this clone: Its target is unknown.

Points from the study as a whole: PBMC repertoires of eventual disease-control patients split at W3 into clonality or diversity gains.

Germline V gives CDR1 LNHDA, CDR2 SQIVND (reference sequence). V was clipped by 5 bases and J by 2 bases; unmatched bases: 7. This CDR3 region has 15 residues. Time point: pre-treatment baseline. Source: blood, taken from a patient treated with checkpoint blockade. The sequence was obtained from a human donor with melanoma. The gene calls are TRBV19 and TRBJ1-2, with 8 bases lining up with TRBD1. The CDR3 bases are TGTGCCAGTAGTGTTCAGGGGGCGGGGAACTATGGCTACACCTTC. Its translation is CASSVQGAGNYGYTF.